These 13 T cell receptor beta chains were sequenced from one sample in a study of identifying expanded T cells in peripheral blood. Generated by immunoSEQ multiplex PCR, the TCRdb table keeps only in-frame clones and is missing some. In the table there are under 130,000 clones, about 89% of which are singletons. Specimen: blood. All receptors come from a person aged 18-69 years in good health.

The rearrangement uses TRBV28 and TRBJ1-5, with TRBD1 matching over 7 bases. The V segment lost 6 bases and the J segment 0 bases; nucleotides outside the gene matches: 2. The V gene's germline CDR1 is MDHEN and CDR2 SYDVKM. The CDR3 consists of 14 residues. The CDR3 coding sequence is TGTGCCAGCAGGGCAGGGGGTAGCAATCAGCCCCAGCATTTT. Its translation is CASRAGGSNQPQHF.

This clone was counted a single time. This chain uses TRBV7-9 with TRBJ1-1; no clear D gene. CDR1 and CDR2 (germline): SEHNR, FQNEAQ (reference sequence). CDR3 length equals 15 residues. The V gene lost 2 bases and the J gene lost 2 bases, with 12 bases spanning the gap. CDR3 sequence (DNA): TGTGCCAGCAGCTTAATACGACCGCTAAACACTGAAGCTTTCTTT. Its translation is CASSLIRPLNTEAFF.

This clone was detected a few times. This chain uses TRBV2 with TRBJ1-2; D uncertain. The CDR3 sequence is 15 residues long. Per germline, CDR1 SNHLY and CDR2 FYNNEI. With 1 base removed from V and 2 bases from J, the gap between germline ends came to 11 bases. CDR3 in amino acids: CASSEGAGRNYGYTF. The CDR3 DNA follows: TGTGCCAGCAGTGAAGGGGCAGGCCGAAACTATGGCTACACCTTC.

This clone was observed once. The genes are TRBV7-5 and TRBJ2-7; TRBD1, the D gene given by the table, was not confirmed from the DNA. TRBV7-5 represents a pseudogene. This CDR3 contains 15 residues. CDR3 DNA sequence: TGTGCCAGAAGCTTTGGACAGGGGGTCCCCTACGAGCAGTACTTC. Translated, it gives CARSFGQGVPYEQYF.

The rearrangement joins TRBV5-4 to TRBJ2-3; no clear D gene. Germline CDR1 and CDR2: SGHNT and YYREEE (reference sequence). The CDR3 consists of 14 residues. V was shortened by 5 bases and J by 0 bases, with 10 bases between the two germline ends. This CDR3 is CASRVGPSTDTQYF. Written as DNA, the CDR3 is TGTGCCAGCAGGGTGGGCCCTAGCACAGATACGCAGTATTTT.

The rearrangement uses TRBV6-5 and TRBJ2-7; D gene unclear. Trimming shortened V by 4 bases and J by 7 bases, and 11 bases separated the two germline ends. The CDR3 is made up of 12 amino acids. CDR1 is MNHEY and CDR2 is SVGAGI in the germline V gene. This CDR3 is CASSSPLREQYF. The CDR3, as DNA: TGTGCCAGCAGTTCCCCATTGAGGGAGCAGTACTTC.

The V and J genes are TRBV2 and TRBJ2-3; D call uncertain. This CDR3 is 11 amino acids long. The germline gives CDR1 SNHLY, CDR2 FYNNEI. V gave up 7 bases and J gave up 8 bases, with 10 bases separating them. The DNA of the CDR3 is TGTGCCAGCATGACGGGCGGTACGCAGTATTTT. Its protein is CASMTGGTQYF.

The V call is TRBV7-9, the J call TRBJ1-2, with D possibly matching TRBD1 (6 bases). Germline V CDR1 and CDR2: SEHNR, FQNEAQ (reference sequence). The CDR3 contains 14 residues. V lost 0 bases, J lost 4 bases, and 9 bases lay in between. The CDR3 coding sequence is TGTGCCAGCAGCTTAGCCGGGACACGCTATGGCTACACCTTC. Translated, it gives CASSLAGTRYGYTF.

The chain recombines TRBV7-7 with TRBJ2-7, with 7 nucleotides matching TRBD1. Germline V gene sequence: CDR1 SSHAT, CDR2 FNYEAQ (reference sequence). With 4 bases clipped from V and 6 bases from J, the junction kept 6 bases outside the gene matches. This CDR3 contains 13 residues. The CDR3 here is CASSSSSGGEQYF. The CDR3 DNA sequence: TGTGCCAGCAGCTCTTCCTCAGGGGGCGAGCAGTACTTC.

The CDR3 sequence: CASSQLTGPYNEQFF. The CDR3, as DNA: TGCGCCAGCAGCCAGCTGACAGGGCCCTACAATGAGCAGTTCTTC. The V call is TRBV4-3, the J call TRBJ2-1, with 7 positions matching TRBD1. CDR1 LGHNA and CDR2 YSLEER come from the germline V gene. The V gene end was trimmed by 3 bases and the J gene end by 2 bases; junction bases not matched to a gene: 4. There are 15 residues in the CDR3.

This clone was seen a single time. The CDR3 DNA follows: TGTGCCAGTAGTATCGGACAGCAAGAGACCCAGTACTTC. It translates to CASSIGQQETQYF. The chain is built from TRBV19 and TRBJ2-5, with D possibly TRBD1 on 6 matching bases. The CDR3 runs to 13 residues. V lost 3 bases and J 2 bases, leaving 7 bases between the germline ends. From germline, CDR1 is LNHDA and CDR2 SQIVND (reference sequence).

This rearrangement joins TRBV7-3 to TRBJ2-1, with 9 bases that match TRBD2. Unmatched junction bases numbered 1, after V lost 2 bases and J lost 2 bases. Per germline, CDR1 SGHTA and CDR2 FQGTGA. This CDR3 region has 15 residues. In DNA, the CDR3 is TGTGCCAGCAGCTTAGGCGGGGGGGCCTACAATGAGCAGTTCTTC. Amino acid sequence: CASSLGGGAYNEQFF.

In regard to this clone: Relative to the germline gene, one junction end is altered; a read error may explain this. Here the CDR3 reads CASSYRSTPLTF. Here the CDR3 DNA reads TGTGCCAGCAGTTACCGGTCGACACCGCTTACCTTC. The V gene is TRBV6-6, the J gene TRBJ2-7, with unresolved D. In germline, CDR1 is MNHNY, CDR2 SVGAGI (reference sequence). The CDR3 consists of 12 residues.